What follows is one T cell receptor beta chain and its context. This sample was included in a study of CD8+ T cells in alopecia areata. CD4+ and CD8+ T cells were sorted from PBMCs. V was trimmed by 8 bases and J by 5 bases, leaving 16 bases between them. Germline loops: CDR1 MNHEY, CDR2 SMNVEV (reference sequence). The CDR3 totals 14 residues. cDNA serving as the sequencing template came from extracted, reverse transcribed RNA. TCRdb keeps only in-frame clones here, not all; method: immunoSEQ multiplex PCR. Of 95,000 to 120,000 clones in the sample, 55% to 70% were seen once. The sample was NKG2D-low CD8+ T cells sorted from blood. The sequence was obtained from a human donor with alopecia areata. This chain uses TRBV27 with TRBJ2-1; D tentatively reads TRBD1 or TRBD2 (6 bases each). The CDR3 region is CASGRPGGNNEQFF. CDR3 DNA sequence: TGTGCCAGCGGGCGTCCCGGGGGCAACAATGAGCAGTTCTTC.